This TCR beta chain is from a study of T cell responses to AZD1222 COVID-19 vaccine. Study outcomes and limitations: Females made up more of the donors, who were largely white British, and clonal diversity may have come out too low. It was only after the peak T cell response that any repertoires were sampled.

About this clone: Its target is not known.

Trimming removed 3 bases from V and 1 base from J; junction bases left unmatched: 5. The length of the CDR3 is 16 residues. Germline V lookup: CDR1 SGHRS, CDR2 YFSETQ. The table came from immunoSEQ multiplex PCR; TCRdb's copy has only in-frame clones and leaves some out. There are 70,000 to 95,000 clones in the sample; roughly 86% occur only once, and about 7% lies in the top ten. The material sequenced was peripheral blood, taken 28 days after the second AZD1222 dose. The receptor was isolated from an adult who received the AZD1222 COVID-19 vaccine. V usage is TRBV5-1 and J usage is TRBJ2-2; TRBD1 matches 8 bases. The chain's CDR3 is CASSSGQGGNTGELFF. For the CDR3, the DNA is TGCGCCAGCAGCTCCGGACAGGGAGGGAACACCGGGGAGCTGTTTTTT.